The 8 T cell receptor beta chains in this list originate from one sample, sequenced in a study of response to subunit inactivated influenza vaccine. Each CDR3 protein is one row after TCRdb ran MiXCR on the RT-PCR reads. Among hundreds of thousands of distinct CDR3 sequences listed, over 9.5% were seen once. The sample consisted of PBMCs from blood, taken roughly 45 days after vaccination. The origin of the receptors is a man between 50 and 59 years old who received an inactivated influenza vaccine.

The gene calls are TRBV3-1 and TRBJ1-1; D not certain. V was shortened by 0 bases and J by 0 bases, with 5 bases between the two germline ends. The CDR3 is 14 residues long. CDR1 and CDR2 from the germline V gene are LGHDT and YNNKEL (reference sequence). CDR3: CASSQDGMNTEAFF. CDR3 in DNA: TGTGCCAGCAGCCAAGATGGGATGAACACTGAAGCTTTCTTT. Full variable domain (rest looked up from reference TRBV3-1 and TRBJ1-1): DTAVSQTPKYLVTQMGNDKSIKCEQNLGHDTMYWYKQDSKKFLKIMFSYNNKELIINETVPNRFSPKSPDKAHLNLHINSLELGDSAVYFCASSQDGMNTEAFFGQGTRLTVV.

This clonotype appeared a few times. The CDR3, as DNA: TGCGCCAGCAGCCAAGCTTGGGGGACAGGGGGCGCGGGAAACACCATATATTTT. This translates into CASSQAWGTGGAGNTIYF. This chain uses TRBV4-3 with TRBJ1-3, with TRBD1 matching 12 bases. The CDR3 is 18 amino acids. V was clipped by 1 base and J by 4 bases; unmatched bases: 8. The germline gives CDR1 LGHNA, CDR2 YSLEER.

This chain joins TRBV4-3 and TRBJ1-4; D possibly corresponds to TRBD1 (5 bases). V was trimmed by 0 bases and J by 8 bases, leaving 19 bases between them. CDR1 is LGHNA, CDR2 YSLEER, per germline. This CDR3 contains 17 residues. CDR3 sequence: CASSQDYLMGRGEKLFF. The CDR3 bases are TGCGCCAGCAGCCAAGATTACCTGATGGGGCGGGGAGAAAAACTGTTTTTT.

The J gene is TRBJ2-2, the V gene TRBV12-3 or TRBV12-4, with a tentative D call TRBD1 (6 bases). Trimming stripped 0 bases from V and 3 bases from J, with 11 bases between. The CDR3 spans 16 residues. CDR3 in DNA: TGTGCCAGCAGTTTAGCTCAGGGGCCCTACACCGGGGAGCTGTTTTTT. It encodes CASSLAQGPYTGELFF.

A few counts support this clonotype. The rearrangement uses TRBV12-3 or TRBV12-4 and TRBJ1-4; D uncertain. This CDR3 has 13 residues. V lost 5 bases to trimming and J lost 8 bases, with 12 bases between them. This CDR3 is CASSPVLGEKLFF. Here the CDR3 DNA reads TGTGCCAGCAGTCCCGTCCTGGGCGAAAAACTGTTTTTT.

The CDR3 sequence is CATSRVGSEQFF. The CDR3 DNA reads TGTGCCACCAGCAGAGTAGGGAGTGAGCAGTTCTTC. The chain carries TRBV15 and TRBJ2-1; D may be TRBD2 (5 bases). CDR1 is LNHNV and CDR2 is YYDKDF in the germline V gene (reference sequence). V was shortened by 1 base and J by 9 bases, with 7 bases between the two germline ends. This CDR3 is 12 amino acids long.

This clonotype has at least ten counts. V usage is TRBV9 and J usage is TRBJ1-1, with D possibly TRBD1 on 6 matching bases. Trimming removed 4 bases at V and 0 bases at J, with 13 bases between. The CDR3 length is 15 residues. Germline assignment: CDR1 SGDLS and CDR2 YYNGEE. The CDR3 nucleotides read TGTGCCAGCAGCCAGGGGTGGAACATGAACACTGAAGCTTTCTTT. It encodes CASSQGWNMNTEAFF.

This clonotype appeared many times. The chain combines TRBV13 with TRBJ2-1; D is perhaps TRBD2 (6 bases). The CDR3 sequence is 14 residues long. Germline CDR1 PRHDT, CDR2 FYEKMQ (reference sequence). Trimming pared 6 bases from V and 7 bases from J, leaving 16 bases between. The chain's CDR3 is CASSNWRGGNEQFF. The CDR3 coding sequence is TGTGCCAGCAGTAACTGGCGGGGCGGGAATGAGCAGTTCTTC. The variable domain in full, with the rest retrieved from reference TRBV13 and TRBJ2-1, is AAGVIQSPRHLIKEKRETATLKCYPIPRHDTVYWYQQGPGQDPQFLISFYEKMQSDKGSIPDRFSAQQFSDYHSELNMSSLELGDSALYFCASSNWRGGNEQFFGPGTRLTVL.